This T cell receptor (beta chain) was identified in a study of vaccination and CD4 T cells after COVID-19. On the study more broadly: Stimuli were overlapping spike peptide pools of SARS-CoV-2 and three common cold coronaviruses (HCoV-NL63, HCoV-OC43, HCoV-229E).

As to this clonotype: Its antigen is undetermined.

Oncomine TCR Beta short-read sequencing was applied to DNA from cultured CD4+ T cells. TCRdb ran MiXCR on the PCR reads and lists one entry per CDR3 protein. The sample includes about 14,000 distinct CDR3 sequences, 55% to 70% seen only once; the top ten take 6.2%. As for treatment: approximately nine-day PBMC culture with coronavirus spike peptide pools or control peptides (ViraFEST assay). CDR1 MNHEY and CDR2 SMNVEV come from the germline V gene (reference sequence). This CDR3 has 15 residues. The junction had 7 bases not matched to a gene; V was cut back by 6 bases and J by 2 bases. The chain has TRBV27 and TRBJ2-1; 7 bases match TRBD2. Sequences were obtained from CD4+ T cells from blood, cultured in vitro. This receptor was taken from a human donor who had recovered from COVID-19. The CDR3 sequence is CASRGLAGTYNEQFF. As DNA, the CDR3 is TGTGCCAGCAGGGGATTAGCGGGCACCTACAATGAGCAGTTCTTC.